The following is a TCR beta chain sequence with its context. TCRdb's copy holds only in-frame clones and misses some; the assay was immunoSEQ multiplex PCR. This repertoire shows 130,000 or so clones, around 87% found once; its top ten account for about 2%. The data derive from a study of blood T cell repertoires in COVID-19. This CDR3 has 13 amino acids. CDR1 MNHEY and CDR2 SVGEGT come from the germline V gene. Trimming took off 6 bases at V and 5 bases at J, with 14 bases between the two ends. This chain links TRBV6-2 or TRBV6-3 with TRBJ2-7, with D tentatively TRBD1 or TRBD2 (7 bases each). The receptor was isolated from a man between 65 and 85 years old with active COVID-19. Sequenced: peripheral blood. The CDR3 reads CASSQGGRDEQYF. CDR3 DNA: TGTGCCAGCAGCCAGGGGGGGCGGGACGAGCAGTACTTC.